The 6 T cell receptor beta chains listed next were all sequenced from one sample in a study of T cell responses to AZD1222 COVID-19 vaccine. Clones were sequenced by immunoSEQ multiplex PCR, and TCRdb holds only the in-frame ones, with some missing. This table has about 110,000 clones, about nine tenths appearing once. Sample: peripheral blood, taken 28 days after the second AZD1222 dose. These receptors were taken from an adult who received the AZD1222 COVID-19 vaccine.

The rearrangement joins TRBV7-3 to TRBJ2-2; weak D call: TRBD1 (5 bases). V lost 2 bases and J lost 0, with 7 bases in between. This CDR3 is built from 15 residues. Germline V gives CDR1 SGHTA, CDR2 FQGTGA. CDR3 in amino acids: CASSLQGANTGELFF. The CDR3 region has the DNA TGTGCCAGCAGCTTACAGGGCGCGAACACCGGGGAGCTGTTTTTT.

The chain is built from TRBV19 and TRBJ2-5; 7 nucleotides agree with TRBD1. The CDR3 spans 15 residues. The V gene end was trimmed by 4 bases and the J gene end by 2 bases; junction bases not matched to a gene: 7. Germline assignment: CDR1 LNHDA and CDR2 SQIVND (reference sequence). DNA for the CDR3: TGTGCCAGTAGTAGGGGACAGACAATACAAGAGACCCAGTACTTC. Translating gives CASSRGQTIQETQYF.

This sequence joins TRBV6-5 and TRBJ1-2; TRBD1 is a possible D gene (5 bases). V was clipped by 6 bases and J by 6 bases, with 17 bases between them. Looked up from germline, CDR1 is MNHEY and CDR2 is SVGAGI. The CDR3 is 14 amino acids. The CDR3 nucleotides are TGTGCCAGCAGCAACGAAGGGACGTGGGATGGCTACACCTTC. Its translation is CASSNEGTWDGYTF.

The rearrangement joins TRBV4-2 to TRBJ1-2; D not resolved. V was shortened by 0 bases and J by 1 base, with 9 bases between the two germline ends. CDR3 length equals 15 residues. The germline V gene has CDR1 LGHNA and CDR2 YNFKEQ. The CDR3 DNA is TGTGCCAGCAGCCAAGACAGGTCCCTTAACTATGGCTACACCTTC. It translates to CASSQDRSLNYGYTF.

The V gene is TRBV6-5, the J gene TRBJ2-2, with a tentative D call TRBD2 (7 bases). Germline lookup yields CDR1 MNHEY and CDR2 SVGAGI. This CDR3 is built from 15 residues. Between the trimmed V and J ends, which lost 6 bases and 4 bases, there was a span of 15 bases. For the CDR3, the DNA is TGTGCCAGCAGCCTGGGGGGGGCGGGCACCGGGGAGCTGTTTTTT. Amino acid sequence: CASSLGGAGTGELFF.

The V and J genes are TRBV24-1 and TRBJ2-7; D possibly corresponds to TRBD1 (5 bases). V lost 8 bases and J lost 6, with 16 bases in between. CDR1 and CDR2 (germline): KGHDR, SFDVKD. There are 13 residues in the CDR3. DNA of the CDR3: TGTGCCACCAAACCGGACATAGGGCTCGAGCAGTACTTC. This sequence encodes CATKPDIGLEQYF.